This T cell receptor beta chain originates from a study of blood T cell repertoires in COVID-19. Study background: Some COVID-19 samples were acute and others convalescent; all came from the United States, Italy and Spain. Nucleic acid was either cDNA or gDNA, and it came from T cells, B-cell-depleted T cells, or PBMCs.

Germline CDR1 and CDR2: SQVTM and ANQGSEA. This CDR3 comprises 14 residues. After removal of 1 base from V and 10 bases from J, the junction contained 9 bases not matched to a gene. Study processing details: Quantification of nucleated cells was approximated via reference gene primer amplification. Clones were read by immunoSEQ multiplex PCR, and TCRdb kept only the in-frame ones, dropping some. That table furnishes V, J and clone size, whereas the DNA furnished D and trimming. The table includes under 200,000 clones, roughly nine tenths detected once. Specimen: peripheral blood. The receptor's source is a man aged 45 to 65 with acute or convalescent COVID-19. This chain uses TRBV29-1 with TRBJ2-3; TRBD2 aligns across 9 bases. In DNA, the CDR3 is TGCAGCGTTGAAGGTACAGGCGGGGGGGTTTCGCAGTATTTT. Translating it yields CSVEGTGGGVSQYF.